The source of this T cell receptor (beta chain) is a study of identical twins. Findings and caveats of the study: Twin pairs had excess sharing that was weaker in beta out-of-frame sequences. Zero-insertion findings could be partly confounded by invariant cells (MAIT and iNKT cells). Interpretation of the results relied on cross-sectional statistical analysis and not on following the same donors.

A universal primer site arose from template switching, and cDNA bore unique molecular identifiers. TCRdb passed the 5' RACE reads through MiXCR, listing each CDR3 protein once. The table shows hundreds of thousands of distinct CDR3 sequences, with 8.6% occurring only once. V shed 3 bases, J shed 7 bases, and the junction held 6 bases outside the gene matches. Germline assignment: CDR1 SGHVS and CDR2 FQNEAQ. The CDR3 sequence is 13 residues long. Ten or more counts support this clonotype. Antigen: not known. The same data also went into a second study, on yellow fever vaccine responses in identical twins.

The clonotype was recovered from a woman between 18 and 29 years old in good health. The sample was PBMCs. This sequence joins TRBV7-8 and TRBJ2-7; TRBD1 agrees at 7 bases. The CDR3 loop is CASSLKGGGEQYF. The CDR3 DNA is TGTGCCAGCAGCTTGAAAGGGGGCGGTGAGCAGTACTTC.